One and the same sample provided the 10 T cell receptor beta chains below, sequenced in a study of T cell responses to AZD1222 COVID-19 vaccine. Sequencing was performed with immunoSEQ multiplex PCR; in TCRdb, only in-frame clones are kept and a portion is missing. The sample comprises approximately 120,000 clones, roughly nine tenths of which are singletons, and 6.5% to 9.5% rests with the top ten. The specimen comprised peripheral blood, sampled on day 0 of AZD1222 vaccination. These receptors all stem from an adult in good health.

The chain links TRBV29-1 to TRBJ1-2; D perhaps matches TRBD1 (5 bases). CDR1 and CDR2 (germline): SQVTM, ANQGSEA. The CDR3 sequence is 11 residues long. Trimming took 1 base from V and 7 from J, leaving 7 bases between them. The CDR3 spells CSVEGGGGYTF. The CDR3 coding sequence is TGCAGCGTTGAAGGTGGGGGTGGCTACACCTTC.

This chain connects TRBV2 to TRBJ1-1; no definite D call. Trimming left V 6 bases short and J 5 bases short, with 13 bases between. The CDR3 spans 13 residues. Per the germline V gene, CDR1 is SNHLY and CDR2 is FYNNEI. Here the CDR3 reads CASSTQRETEAFF. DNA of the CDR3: TGTGCCAGCAGCACCCAGCGTGAGACTGAAGCTTTCTTT.

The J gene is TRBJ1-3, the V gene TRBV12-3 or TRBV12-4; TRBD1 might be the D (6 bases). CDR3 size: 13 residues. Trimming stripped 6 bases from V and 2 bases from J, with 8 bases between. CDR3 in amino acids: CASSKGAGNTIYF. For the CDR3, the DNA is TGTGCCAGCAGCAAGGGGGCTGGAAACACCATATATTTT.

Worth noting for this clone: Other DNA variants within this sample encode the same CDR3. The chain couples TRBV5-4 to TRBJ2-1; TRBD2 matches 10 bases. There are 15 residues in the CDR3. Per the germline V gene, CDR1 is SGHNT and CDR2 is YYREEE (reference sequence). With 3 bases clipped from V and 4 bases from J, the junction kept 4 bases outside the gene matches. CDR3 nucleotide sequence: TGTGCCAGCAGCTCGACTAGCGGGCCATACAATGAGCAGTTCTTC. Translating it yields CASSSTSGPYNEQFF.

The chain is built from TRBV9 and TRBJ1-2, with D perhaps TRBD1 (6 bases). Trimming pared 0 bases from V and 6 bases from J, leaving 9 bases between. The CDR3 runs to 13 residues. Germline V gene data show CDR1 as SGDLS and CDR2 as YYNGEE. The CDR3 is CASSVGGAHGYTF. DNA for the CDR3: TGTGCCAGCAGCGTAGGGGGGGCCCATGGCTACACCTTC.

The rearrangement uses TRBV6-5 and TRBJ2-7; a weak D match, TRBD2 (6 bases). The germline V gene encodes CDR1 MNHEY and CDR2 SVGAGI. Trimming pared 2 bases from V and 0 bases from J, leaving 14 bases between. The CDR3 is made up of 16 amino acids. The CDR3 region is CASSYSMAGPSYEQYF. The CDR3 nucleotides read TGTGCCAGCAGTTACAGTATGGCGGGGCCCTCCTACGAGCAGTACTTC.

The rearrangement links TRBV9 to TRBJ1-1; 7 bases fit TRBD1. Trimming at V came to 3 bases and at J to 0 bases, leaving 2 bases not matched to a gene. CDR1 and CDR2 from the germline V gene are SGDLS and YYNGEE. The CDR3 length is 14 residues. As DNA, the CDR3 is TGTGCCAGCAGCGGGGGACAGATGAACACTGAAGCTTTCTTT. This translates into CASSGGQMNTEAFF.

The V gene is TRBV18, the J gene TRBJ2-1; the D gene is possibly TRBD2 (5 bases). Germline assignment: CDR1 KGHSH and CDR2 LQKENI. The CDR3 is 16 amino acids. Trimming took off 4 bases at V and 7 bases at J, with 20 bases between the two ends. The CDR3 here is CASSLLSGSPGNEQFF. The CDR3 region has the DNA TGTGCCAGCTCACTACTATCGGGCTCCCCGGGAAATGAGCAGTTCTTC. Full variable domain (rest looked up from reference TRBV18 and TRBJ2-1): NAGVMQNPRHLVRRRGQEARLRCSPMKGHSHVYWYRQLPEEGLKFMVYLQKENIIDESGMPKERFSAEFPKEGPSILRIQQVVRGDSAAYFCASSLLSGSPGNEQFFGPGTRLTVL.

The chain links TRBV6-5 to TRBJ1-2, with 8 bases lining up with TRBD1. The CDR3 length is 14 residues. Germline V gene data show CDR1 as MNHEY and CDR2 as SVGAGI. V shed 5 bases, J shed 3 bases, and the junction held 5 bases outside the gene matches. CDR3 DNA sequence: TGTGCCAGCAGTCACCTGACAGGGGACTATGGCTACACCTTC. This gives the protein CASSHLTGDYGYTF.

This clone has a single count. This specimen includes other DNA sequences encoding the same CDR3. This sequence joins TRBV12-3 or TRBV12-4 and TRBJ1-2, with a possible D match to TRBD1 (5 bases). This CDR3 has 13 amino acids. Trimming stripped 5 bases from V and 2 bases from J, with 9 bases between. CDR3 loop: CASSARDNYGYTF. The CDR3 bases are TGTGCCAGCAGTGCAAGGGACAACTATGGCTACACCTTC.